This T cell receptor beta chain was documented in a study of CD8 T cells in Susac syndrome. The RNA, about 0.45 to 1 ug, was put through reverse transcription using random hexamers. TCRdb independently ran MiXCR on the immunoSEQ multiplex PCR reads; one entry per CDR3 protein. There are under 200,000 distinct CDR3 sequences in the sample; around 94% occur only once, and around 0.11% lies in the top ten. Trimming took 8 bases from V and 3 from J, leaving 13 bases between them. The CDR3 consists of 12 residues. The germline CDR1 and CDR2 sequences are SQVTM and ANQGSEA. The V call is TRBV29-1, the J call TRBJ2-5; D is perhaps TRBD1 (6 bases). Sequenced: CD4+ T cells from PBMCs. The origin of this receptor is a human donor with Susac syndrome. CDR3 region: CSCLSGEETQYF. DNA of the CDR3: TGCAGCTGCCTGTCAGGGGAAGAGACCCAGTACTTC. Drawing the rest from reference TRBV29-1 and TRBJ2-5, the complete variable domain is SAVISQKPSRDICQRGTSLTIQCQVDSQVTMMFWYRQQPGQSLTLIATANQGSEATYESGFVIDKFPISRPNLTFSTLTVSNMSPEDSSIYLCSCLSGEETQYFGPGTRLLVL.